This paragraph reports one T cell receptor (beta chain). The table lists this clonotype with a few counts. It has no known antigen specificity. There are no base qualities to consult, and no much larger clone falls within one base. The entry originates in a study of human T cells and chemical hapten exposure (dated by TCRdb to the early 2020s). At the level of the whole study: For sensitization, 2% DPC in acetone was applied to an approximately 2 cm by approximately 2 cm area of upper inner arm skin. Throughout the approximately 23-week study period, patients were also given weekly therapeutic DPC doses on the scalp. Patch tests used Finn chambers with 0.01% DPC on the upper back, scored after 6 days by International Contact Dermatitis Research Group standards. Most of the patients in the cohort were female, and the cohort covered alopecia areata with under or over 50% scalp involvement, alopecia totalis and alopecia universalis. Libraries were pooled for sequencing, and per-sample TCR yields varied mainly because of small differences in library volumes within the pool. In alopecia patients, the study followed how the peripheral blood TCR repertoire changed in vivo over primary and secondary sensitization to diphenylcyclopropenone (DPC), a hapten. Blood samples were taken from patients before sensitization (week 0) and at 2, 6 and about 24 weeks after DPC sensitization. Nearly 30 alopecia patients provided blood for TCR sequencing at one to four time points (pre-sensitization, 2, 6 and 24 weeks). Study-wide conclusions, independent of this receptor: No change with DPC sensitization was found in the number of TCRs above 1 in 1000 frequency, and no evidence of global repertoire structure alterations was found. After repeated subsampling, the strength of the expansion versus patch-test correlation and the threshold at which it became significant changed. Significantly more large CDR3 similarity clusters were formed by expanded TCRs than by pre-sensitization or healthy control sets, consistent with antigen-driven responses. A positive correlation was found between the number of PT1 expanded TCRs and patch test score, with significance reached at thresholds 8, 16 and 32 but not 4. Because every patient had alopecia, a presumed autoimmune disease, the patients' immune response might differ from that of healthy individuals.

The library came from RACE. The run used a NextSeq 500. During library preparation, unique molecular identifiers were attached to individual cDNA molecules so that TCRs could be counted quantitatively and reproducibly. Both TCR alpha and TCR beta chains were sequenced from each blood RNA sample. Per the authors' processing: The median number of TCRs per sample was 85,000 to 100,000, ranging from about 20,000 to 700,000. The Decombinator software suite was used to annotate the V, J and CDR3 of the TCR reads. To make PS versus PT1 abundance plots, every sample was subsampled to the same number of TCRs (28,000). TCRs were defined as expanded if absent before sensitization and observed at least eight times at the 2-week time point. TCRdb reprocessed the public reads (quality trimming at Q25 with fastp, clone calling with MiXCR) and kept in-frame beta chains. Rows with one shared CDR3 protein collapse into an entry with the most common genes and DNA. For this entry, the V and J calls and clone size follow TCRdb and not the study's own pipeline. Within this sample are 42,000 or so distinct CDR3 sequences, with just under 9% of them counted one time only. The top ten constitute 15% of the sample.

Between the V and J ends, shortened by 3 bases and 0 bases respectively, the junction contains 12 bases. The CDR3 runs 15 amino acids, cysteine and phenylalanine included. Only the CDR3 part of the read is kept: 45 bases, read in frame from the first base. The germline V gene supplies CDR1 MDHEN and CDR2 SYDVKM. The sample's time point label, decoded: patch test 2, 6 weeks after DPC sensitization. The sample's treatment or condition, from its label and the paper: therapeutic diphenylcyclopropenone sensitization with weekly scalp DPC. At each patch-test visit, blood was drawn before the patch test was applied. Eligible patients were aged 18 to 70, diagnosed with alopecia, deemed suitable for DPC therapy, and excluded if pregnant. Unfractionated whole blood was collected in Tempus Blood RNA tubes, and total RNA was extracted from that blood.

Recombination linked TRBV28 to TRBJ2-7; the D gene is possibly TRBD2, with 6 bases matching. This sequence was found in a woman in her thirties or forties with alopecia areata. Some clones in this sample may be carry-over from other donors' samples. Here the sequenced sample was whole blood, taken in connection with sensitization to the hapten diphenylcyclopropenone (DPC). The DNA sequence follows: TGTGCCAGCAGTTTGGAGGGAACGAGCTCCTACGAGCAGTACTTC. It translates as CASSLEGTSSYEQYF.